This T cell receptor (beta chain) was captured by sequencing in a study of blood T cells in healthy people across ages. Note on this clonotype: Antigen: not known.

PBMCs numbering at least 7 million were isolated per sample. Whole-study findings and limits: PBMCs were not sorted, which prevented a conclusive comparison of naive versus antigen-experienced cells. Naive CD4+ cells and diversity were both higher in long-lived donors than in aged donors.

Trimming shortened V by 1 base and J by 2 bases, and 7 bases separated the two germline ends. This CDR3 is built from 14 residues. Germline loops: CDR1 LGHNA, CDR2 YNFKEQ. Primed by a sample-barcoded 5' primer and a J-beta primer mix, a second PCR proceeded for 7 to 11 cycles. TCRdb passed the 5' RACE reads through MiXCR, listing each CDR3 protein once. The data hold approximately 800,000 distinct CDR3 sequences, with 55% to 70% observed a single time. The receptor was isolated from a man aged 25-45 years in good health. The chain recombines TRBV4-2 with TRBJ2-3; no definite D call. What was sequenced was blood. The CDR3 DNA follows: TGTGCCAGCAGCCAAGTTTTGGACACAGATACGCAGTATTTT. Translating gives CASSQVLDTDTQYF.